These 14 T cell receptor beta chains share one sample of origin, sequenced in a study of response to subunit inactivated influenza vaccine (dated by TCRdb to 2016 to 2019). Library construction relied on RT-PCR. Data came from an Illumina HiSeq 2500. TCRdb's own reprocessing of the public reads used fastp at Q25 and MiXCR and kept productive beta chains. Every entry covers one CDR3 protein and lists the most common genes and DNA from its rows. The sample table shows 490,000 or so distinct CDR3 sequences, and about 7.6% are seen once. The top ten clones comprise 10% to 15% of the sample. The sequencing used PBMCs from blood, collected less than 30 months after vaccination. All receptors come from a man between 50 and 75 years old who received an inactivated influenza vaccine. Donor details come from another sample of the same person, matched by shared clones.

This clonotype was found many times. The CDR3 DNA reads TGTGCCAGCAGCCCGGACGGAAGCTCCTACGAGCAGTACTTC. Residues: CASSPDGSSYEQYF. This sequence joins TRBV28 and TRBJ2-7; D remains ambiguous. The CDR3 runs to 14 residues. V lost 6 bases and J 0 bases, leaving 12 bases between the germline ends. Germline CDR1 and CDR2: MDHEN and SYDVKM.

This clonotype was seen more than once but under ten times. The V call is TRBV7-2, the J call TRBJ2-7; no clear D. Looked up from germline, CDR1 is SGHTA and CDR2 is FQGNSA. The CDR3 consists of 14 residues. V dropped 6 bases and J dropped 2 bases, with 14 bases sitting between them. The CDR3 sequence: CASRPWVGTYEQYF. In nucleotides, the CDR3 is TGTGCCAGCAGGCCATGGGTTGGGACCTACGAGCAGTACTTC.

The chain couples TRBV18 to TRBJ2-7; 12 bases match TRBD2. J was trimmed by 5 bases and V by 6 bases; bases with no gene match: 8. The CDR3 runs to 15 residues. Germline V lookup: CDR1 KGHSH, CDR2 LQKENI. CDR3 in DNA: TGTGCCAGCTCGTCGACTAGCGGGAGTAGTAACGAGCAGTACTTC. Its translation: CASSSTSGSSNEQYF.

This clonotype has ten or more counts. V is TRBV12-3 or TRBV12-4 and J is TRBJ1-5; 8 bases map to TRBD1. This CDR3 is built from 15 residues. J gave up 4 bases and V 2 bases, and 4 bases lay outside the gene matches. CDR3 loop: CASSLQGAGNQPQHF. The CDR3 coding sequence is TGTGCCAGCAGTTTACAGGGGGCCGGGAATCAGCCCCAGCATTTT.

This clonotype was recorded many times. The chain employs TRBV28 and TRBJ2-7; 11 positions match TRBD1. The CDR3 totals 14 residues. Germline-derived CDR1 and CDR2 are MDHEN and SYDVKM. V gave up 4 bases and J gave up 2 bases; unmatched junction bases: 1. CDR3 DNA: TGTGCCAGCAGTTGGACAGGGGGCGCCTACGAGCAGTACTTC. Protein: CASSWTGGAYEQYF.

This clonotype was picked up a small number of times. V is TRBV7-9 and J is TRBJ2-3, with 9 bases fitting TRBD2. Germline CDR1 is SEHNR and CDR2 is FQNEAQ (reference sequence). The CDR3 has 16 residues. The J segment lost 2 bases and the V segment lost 7 bases, leaving 10 bases of the junction unmatched. The DNA of the CDR3 is TGTGCCAGCATCAATCGCCTAGCGGGGTTCACAGATACGCAGTATTTT. Translating gives CASINRLAGFTDTQYF.

In this sample, this clonotype turned up a few times. The CDR3 is CSAISSSGANVLTF. The CDR3 region has the DNA TGCAGTGCTATTTCTTCCTCTGGGGCCAACGTCCTGACTTTC. The chain employs TRBV20-1 and TRBJ2-6, with D hard to call. CDR3 length: 14 residues. Trimming removed 4 bases at V and 0 bases at J, with 7 bases between. Per the germline V gene, CDR1 is DFQATT and CDR2 is SNEGSKA (reference sequence).

This clonotype was found many times. The rearrangement joins TRBV2 to TRBJ2-5; 7 bases fit TRBD1. The CDR3 consists of 15 residues. Trimming cost V 8 bases and J 5 bases; bases outside gene matches: 14. Germline V lookup: CDR1 SNHLY, CDR2 FYNNEI. CDR3 in amino acids: CASGSGNQGVETQYF. The CDR3 DNA follows: TGTGCCAGCGGGTCAGGGAACCAGGGGGTGGAGACCCAGTACTTC.

This clonotype was recorded at least ten times. The V call is TRBV19, the J call TRBJ2-5; D not resolved. Germline lookup yields CDR1 LNHDA and CDR2 SQIVND (reference sequence). The ends were cut back, 3 bases at V and 3 bases at J, with 11 bases in the middle. There are 14 residues in the CDR3. The CDR3 DNA is TGTGCCAGTAGTATGGGCCGGATAAAAGAGACCCAGTACTTC. Protein product: CASSMGRIKETQYF.

V usage is TRBV27 and J usage is TRBJ2-5; D tentatively fits TRBD1 or TRBD2 (5 bases each). The length of the CDR3 is 14 residues. V was trimmed by 2 bases and J by 3 bases, leaving 10 bases between them. Germline V CDR1 and CDR2: MNHEY, SMNVEV (reference sequence). CDR3 DNA sequence: TGTGCCAGCAGTTTACTCGGGACGGAAGAGACCCAGTACTTC. It translates to CASSLLGTEETQYF.

The V and J genes are TRBV5-1 and TRBJ1-2, with D tentatively TRBD1 (6 bases). Trimming removed 3 bases at V and 4 bases at J, with 25 bases between. This CDR3 spans 18 amino acids. Germline V gives CDR1 SGHRS, CDR2 YFSETQ. CDR3 residues: CASSSAGGGDGTLYGYTF. In DNA form, the CDR3 reads TGCGCCAGCAGCTCGGCAGGTGGGGGAGACGGGACACTCTATGGCTACACCTTC.

A few counts support this clonotype. This chain links TRBV20-1 with TRBJ2-5; D is unresolved. Deletions cut 3 bases from V and 2 bases from J, with 10 bases between. The CDR3 spans 13 residues. Germline values: CDR1 DFQATT, CDR2 SNEGSKA (reference sequence). The CDR3 loop is CSASRAEQETQYF. The CDR3 DNA sequence: TGCAGTGCTAGTAGGGCGGAACAAGAGACCCAGTACTTC.

This clonotype was seen a handful of times. In DNA form, the CDR3 reads TGTGCCAGCAGCTTAGCTGGGTCAGGGGACCCCTACGAGCAGTACTTC. It encodes CASSLAGSGDPYEQYF. The chain employs TRBV11-2 and TRBJ2-7; D may be TRBD1 (6 bases). CDR3 length equals 16 residues. Germline V gene sequence: CDR1 SGHAT, CDR2 FQNNGV. Trimming removed 1 base from V and 2 bases from J, with 15 bases in between.

This clonotype was observed many times. The CDR3, as DNA: TGTGCCAGCGGAACTGGGGGGCCCTGGTACAATGAGCAGTTCTTC. Translation: CASGTGGPWYNEQFF. This rearrangement joins TRBV9 to TRBJ2-1; D assignment may be TRBD1 or TRBD2 (6 bases each). This CDR3 is 15 amino acids long. Germline assignment: CDR1 SGDLS and CDR2 YYNGEE. Deletions cut 7 bases from V and 4 bases from J, with 18 bases between.